This entry describes one T cell receptor beta chain. The antigen remains undetermined. Here immunoSEQ multiplex PCR was the method, and the copy in TCRdb shows in-frame clones only, minus some. The data contain around 120,000 clones, around nine tenths of them singletons. This specimen belongs to a study of T cell responses to AZD1222 COVID-19 vaccine. This CDR3 contains 11 residues. V dropped 1 base and J dropped 2 bases, with 1 base sitting between them. Germline-derived CDR1 and CDR2 are DFQATT and SNEGSKA (reference sequence). Regarding the study as a whole: Clonal diversity was possibly underestimated, and white British individuals and females predominated among donors.

The source material was peripheral blood, sampled 28 days after the second AZD1222 dose. The J gene is TRBJ2-3, the V gene TRBV20-1; D not resolved. The source of this sequence is an adult who received the AZD1222 COVID-19 vaccine. CDR3 DNA sequence: TGCAGTGCTAGAGTCACAGATACGCAGTATTTT. Protein: CSARVTDTQYF.